The source of this TCR beta chain is a study of blood T cell repertoires in COVID-19. Study in general: There were acute and convalescent COVID-19 samples, and they came from the United States, Italy and Spain. T cells, B-cell-depleted T cells, or PBMCs supplied cDNA or gDNA.

Per the authors' pipeline: Estimated nucleated cell counts came from reference gene primer amplification. The method was immunoSEQ multiplex PCR; TCRdb's version includes in-frame clones alone and lacks a portion of them. The V and J calls and clone size come from that table; D and trimming were worked out from the DNA. In the table there are about 120,000 clones, around 90% of which are singletons. V dropped 4 bases and J dropped 7 bases, with 14 bases sitting between them. The CDR3 totals 13 residues. From germline, CDR1 is LNHDA and CDR2 SQIVND (reference sequence). The sequenced material came from peripheral blood. This receptor was taken from a human donor in a cohort sampled during active COVID-19. This sequence joins TRBV19 and TRBJ2-7; D is perhaps TRBD1 (6 bases). CDR3 sequence: CASSTYRDGEQYF. Here the CDR3 DNA reads TGTGCCAGTAGTACCTACAGGGATGGGGAGCAGTACTTC.